The rows below give T cell receptor beta chains drawn from one sample of a study of cytomegalovirus exposure and HLA in healthy donors. Some clones are missing from TCRdb's copy, which holds only in-frame ones; the method was immunoSEQ multiplex PCR. The data hold some 160,000 clones, with 70% to 80% observed a single time. Sequenced input: PBMCs. The source is a woman aged 40 to 50 in good health and CMV-seronegative. Each CDR3 is given with its conserved first and last residue. D genes are given only for firm matches. For some rows the clone size is stated as once, few or many, or as a class when expanded; others skip it.

d_call j_call clone_size v_call cdr3_aa cdr3_nt
TRBD2 TRBJ2-7 . TRBV5-1 CASSSRGGSEQYF TGCGCCAGCAGCTCACGGGGGGGAAGCGAGCAGTACTTC
TRBD1 TRBJ1-5 . TRBV30 CAWSGQGDQPQHF TGTGCCTGGAGTGGACAGGGTGATCAGCCCCAGCATTTT
. TRBJ1-1 . TRBV5-4 CASSFQGISTEAFF TGTGCCAGCAGCTTCCAGGGGATAAGCACTGAAGCTTTCTTT
. TRBJ2-3 . TRBV9 CASSVAVTRTTDTQYF TGTGCCAGCAGCGTAGCGGTGACTAGGACCACAGATACGCAGTATTTT
TRBD1 TRBJ1-1 . TRBV18 CASSPDPGQMNTEAFF TGTGCCAGCTCACCAGATCCGGGACAGATGAACACTGAAGCTTTCTTT
. TRBJ1-2 . TRBV14 CASSQEGGTAPSGYTF TGTGCCAGCAGCCAAGAAGGAGGGACCGCTCCCTCTGGCTACACCTTC
TRBD2 TRBJ2-1 . TRBV11-3 CASSPQAGAGGEQFF TGTGCCAGCAGCCCCCAAGCGGGAGCGGGCGGTGAGCAGTTCTTC
TRBD2 TRBJ2-7 . TRBV7-9 CASSLAPSGHGEQYF TGTGCCAGCAGCTTAGCGCCTAGCGGTCATGGGGAGCAGTACTTC
. TRBJ1-3 once TRBV6-1 CASSGGLSGNTIYF TGTGCCAGCAGTGGGGGGCTATCCGGAAACACCATATATTTT
TRBD2 TRBJ2-1 . TRBV4-3 CASSQDQAGALNEQFF TGCGCCAGCAGCCAAGACCAAGCGGGAGCGCTCAATGAGCAGTTCTTC
. TRBJ2-2 . TRBV19 CASSIAGVGTGELFF TGTGCCAGTAGTATAGCAGGGGTCGGGACCGGGGAGCTGTTTTTT
. TRBJ1-2 . TRBV4-1 CASTGGRESGYTF TGCGCCAGCACGGGCGGACGGGAGAGTGGCTACACCTTC
TRBD2 TRBJ2-1 . TRBV15 CATSILAGPHNEQFF TGTGCCACCAGCATACTAGCGGGGCCCCACAATGAGCAGTTCTTC
TRBD1 TRBJ1-4 once TRBV30 CACSTSGTGDEKLFF TGTGCCTGCTCCACGTCCGGGACAGGGGATGAAAAACTGTTTTTT
. TRBJ1-1 . TRBV5-6 CASSSDMGTEAFF TGTGCCAGCAGCTCGGACATGGGGACTGAAGCTTTCTTT
TRBD1 TRBJ2-7 . TRBV19 CASSSTGVDYEQYF TGTGCCAGTAGCTCGACAGGGGTTGACTACGAGCAGTACTTC
TRBD2 TRBJ2-7 . TRBV7-3 CASSPSGGGYEQYF TGTGCCAGCAGCCCCTCGGGGGGTGGCTACGAGCAGTACTTC
TRBD1 TRBJ1-6 . TRBV4-1 CASSLGQGVGSPLHF TGCGCCAGCAGCCTAGGACAGGGGGTAGGTTCACCCCTCCACTTT
. TRBJ2-3 once TRBV5-1 CASSLVSGVADTQYF TGCGCCAGCAGCTTGGTGTCAGGTGTCGCCGATACGCAGTATTTT
TRBD1 TRBJ1-2 . TRBV7-2 CASSPTGTGYGYTF TGTGCCAGCAGCCCGACCGGGACAGGGTATGGCTACACCTTC
TRBD2 TRBJ2-6 once TRBV7-2 CASSLVAGGSGANVLTF TGTGCCAGCAGCTTAGTAGCGGGAGGCTCTGGGGCCAACGTCCTGACTTTC
TRBD1 TRBJ2-7 . TRBV5-1 CASSLLPGQLFYEQYF TGCGCCAGCAGCTTGCTACCGGGACAGCTTTTCTACGAGCAGTACTTC
. TRBJ1-1 . TRBV10-1 CASSELWTPNTEAFF TGCGCCAGCAGTGAGTTGTGGACACCGAACACTGAAGCTTTCTTT
. TRBJ2-7 . TRBV5-4 CASSLDSGVVYEQYF TGTGCCAGCAGCTTGGATTCAGGGGTTGTATACGAGCAGTACTTC
. TRBJ2-7 . TRBV11-2 CASSLRHDYEQYF TGTGCCAGCAGCTTGAGACACGACTACGAGCAGTACTTC
. TRBJ1-5 . TRBV5-6 CASSLYQGSNQPQHF TGTGCCAGCAGCTTGTACCAGGGTAGCAATCAGCCCCAGCATTTT
. TRBJ2-5 . TRBV15 CATSPDGRETQYF TGTGCCACCAGCCCCGATGGGAGAGAGACCCAGTACTTC
. TRBJ2-2 . TRBV19 CASSPIQGNTGELFF TGTGCCAGTAGCCCAATACAGGGGAACACCGGGGAGCTGTTTTTT
. TRBJ1-1 . TRBV28 CASSFYQGDAEAFF TGTGCCAGCAGTTTTTACCAGGGTGACGCTGAAGCTTTCTTT
TRBD1 TRBJ1-6 . TRBV5-6 CASSPTGSHSPLHF TGTGCCAGCAGCCCGACAGGGTCCCATTCACCCCTCCACTTT
TRBD1 TRBJ1-5 few TRBV27 CASRSGQGGNQPQHF TGTGCCAGCAGATCAGGACAGGGAGGCAATCAGCCCCAGCATTTT
TRBD1 TRBJ2-1 . TRBV9 CASSVPGQGAYNEQFF TGTGCCAGCAGCGTTCCGGGACAGGGGGCCTACAATGAGCAGTTCTTC
. TRBJ1-5 . TRBV27 CASRQVGAGNQPQHF TGTGCCAGCAGGCAAGTGGGGGCCGGCAATCAGCCCCAGCATTTT
TRBD2 TRBJ2-7 few TRBV6-1 CASSEREPYEQYF TGTGCCAGCAGCGAGCGGGAACCCTACGAGCAGTACTTC
. TRBJ2-5 once TRBV19 CASSMSIGEETQYF TGTGCCAGTAGTATGTCGATAGGGGAAGAGACCCAGTACTTC
TRBD2 TRBJ2-1 . TRBV7-6 CASSLAMPFGLAGAPYNEQFF TGTGCCAGCAGCTTAGCGATGCCCTTTGGGCTAGCGGGAGCCCCCTACAATGAGCAGTTCTTC
. TRBJ1-2 . TRBV29-1 CSVSGAYGYTF TGCAGCGTGTCGGGAGCCTATGGCTACACCTTC
TRBD2 TRBJ2-1 . TRBV28 CASSTLGAGGGREQFF TGTGCCAGCAGCACCCTGGGTGCGGGAGGGGGTAGGGAGCAGTTCTTC
TRBD1 TRBJ1-5 . TRBV5-6 CASSLATGGSSNQPQHF TGTGCCAGCAGCTTGGCGACAGGGGGTTCGAGCAATCAGCCCCAGCATTTT
TRBD2 TRBJ2-5 once TRBV10-3 CAISGAGLQETQYF TGTGCCATCAGTGGAGCGGGACTCCAAGAGACCCAGTACTTC
. TRBJ1-1 . TRBV18 CASSGTTNTEAFF TGTGCCAGCTCAGGGACAACGAACACTGAAGCTTTCTTT
. TRBJ2-3 . TRBV28 CASSLWGGRSTDTQYF TGTGCCAGCAGTTTATGGGGCGGGCGGAGCACAGATACGCAGTATTTT
. TRBJ1-6 . TRBV5-5 CASSSPDSPLHF TGTGCCAGCAGCTCCCCCGATTCACCCCTCCACTTT
TRBD2 TRBJ2-3 few TRBV6-5 CASSYIGLAATDTQYF TGTGCCAGCAGTTACATAGGACTAGCGGCCACAGATACGCAGTATTTT
. TRBJ2-2 . TRBV19 CASSPGLSNTGELFF TGTGCCAGTAGTCCGGGACTTTCGAACACCGGGGAGCTGTTTTTT
. TRBJ2-5 . TRBV19 CASSKGYQETQYF TGTGCCAGTAGTAAGGGGTACCAAGAGACCCAGTACTTC
. TRBJ2-5 . TRBV19 CASSKILQETQYF TGTGCCAGTAGTAAAATCCTTCAAGAGACCCAGTACTTC
. TRBJ2-3 . TRBV5-6 CASSSGTDTQYF TGTGCCAGCAGCTCGGGTACAGATACGCAGTATTTT
TRBD2 TRBJ2-1 . TRBV25-1 CASSEAAGVKNEQFF TGTGCCAGCAGTGAAGCGGCGGGAGTAAAAAATGAGCAGTTCTTC
. TRBJ2-2 . TRBV5-4 CASRMMGAGTGELFF TGTGCCAGCAGGATGATGGGGGCGGGCACCGGGGAGCTGTTTTTT
TRBD1 TRBJ1-2 . TRBV6-5 CASSYSGQGGYTF TGTGCCAGCAGTTATTCGGGACAGGGCGGCTACACCTTC
. TRBJ1-6 . TRBV7-9 CASSSQADNSPLHF TGTGCCAGCAGCTCCCAGGCTGATAATTCACCCCTCCACTTT
TRBD2 TRBJ2-1 . TRBV10-3 CATSEQRGGYYNEQFF TGTGCCACCTCCGAGCAGCGGGGGGGCTACTACAATGAGCAGTTCTTC
TRBD1 TRBJ1-1 . TRBV19 CASRSPGQGRTEAFF TGTGCCAGTAGATCGCCGGGACAGGGTCGAACTGAAGCTTTCTTT
. TRBJ1-2 . TRBV5-4 CASSSGGDYGYTF TGTGCCAGCAGCTCTGGGGGCGACTATGGCTACACCTTC